These 27 T cell receptor beta chains originate from one sample sequenced in a study of response to subunit inactivated influenza vaccine. TCRdb ran MiXCR on the RT-PCR reads and lists one entry per CDR3 protein. This sample has fewer than 800,000 distinct CDR3 sequences, with less than 20% found just once. The sequencing here drew on PBMCs from blood, taken 11 to 12 days after vaccination. The receptors come from a man aged 50-59 years who received an inactivated influenza vaccine.

CDR3 amino acids: CASSFKEPYNEQFF. CDR3 DNA sequence: TGTGCCAGCAGTTTCAAAGAGCCCTACAATGAGCAGTTCTTC. V gene TRBV27 combines with J gene TRBJ2-1; D unresolved. V was pared by 3 bases and J by 2 bases, with 8 bases between. Germline V CDR1 and CDR2: MNHEY, SMNVEV (reference sequence). This CDR3 has 14 amino acids.

The sample holds a few counts of this clonotype. The chain has TRBV7-3 and TRBJ2-1; TRBD2 agrees at 10 bases. The CDR3 extends over 15 amino acids. Germline V gene data show CDR1 as SGHTA and CDR2 as FQGTGA. The V segment lost 5 bases and the J segment 5 bases; nucleotides outside the gene matches: 6. CDR3 region: CASSPLAGPDNEQFF. The CDR3 region has the DNA TGTGCCAGCAGCCCACTAGCGGGACCCGACAATGAGCAGTTCTTC. The full variable domain, rest sourced from reference TRBV7-3 and TRBJ2-1, is GAGVSQTPSNKVTEKGKYVELRCDPISGHTALYWYRQSLGQGPEFLIYFQGTGAADDSGLPNDRFFAVRPEGSVSTLKIQRTERGDSAVYLCASSPLAGPDNEQFFGPGTRLTVL.

In its sample, this clonotype was seen a few times. The chain combines TRBV6-2 or TRBV6-3 with TRBJ1-5; no reliable D call. The CDR3 totals 14 residues. The V gene's germline CDR1 is MNHEY and CDR2 SVGEGT. The V end lost 10 bases, the J end lost 6 bases, and 19 bases lay between the germline ends. The chain's CDR3 is CANSRGPEGQPQHF. In DNA form, the CDR3 reads TGTGCCAACAGCCGTGGGCCTGAAGGTCAGCCCCAGCATTTT.

V gene TRBV6-2 or TRBV6-3 combines with J gene TRBJ2-3; TRBD1 is a possible D gene (6 bases). This CDR3 contains 19 residues. The germline V gene encodes CDR1 MNHEY and CDR2 SVGEGT. The ends were cut back, 2 bases at V and 3 bases at J, with 24 bases in the middle. The CDR3 loop is CASSYLLDRSGKETDTQYF. The DNA for the CDR3 is TGTGCCAGCAGTTACCTCCTCGACAGGTCAGGCAAGGAAACAGATACGCAGTATTTT.

The chain combines TRBV4-2 with TRBJ2-1; no reliable D call. CDR3 size: 13 residues. V shed 3 bases and J shed 7 bases, with 10 bases lying between them. Germline V gene data show CDR1 as LGHNA and CDR2 as YNFKEQ. The CDR3 DNA sequence: TGTGCCAGCAGCCAGGATAATATTAATGAGCAGTTCTTC. Its translation: CASSQDNINEQFF.

This clonotype turned up a few times. V is TRBV5-8 and J is TRBJ2-7, with TRBD1 matching 10 bases. Per the germline V gene, CDR1 is SGHTS and CDR2 is YDEGEE. There are 15 residues in the CDR3. V lost 5 bases and J lost 0; bases outside the gene matches: 5. The CDR3 bases are TGTGCCAGCAGGAGGGGACAGGGGATCTCCTACGAGCAGTACTTC. Encoded protein: CASRRGQGISYEQYF.

The chain links TRBV28 to TRBJ2-1; 14 bases align to TRBD2. Germline V gives CDR1 MDHEN, CDR2 SYDVKM. The CDR3 runs 18 residues. The V and J ends lost 6 bases and 0 bases, in that order; junction bases with no gene match: 7. The CDR3: CASRGLAGVRSSYNEQFF. The CDR3 DNA reads TGTGCCAGCAGGGGACTAGCGGGGGTAAGAAGCTCCTACAATGAGCAGTTCTTC.

V is TRBV4-1 and J is TRBJ2-1; 8 bases fit TRBD1. V shed 3 bases, J shed 8 bases, and the junction held 15 bases outside the gene matches. The length of the CDR3 is 17 residues. Germline V lookup: CDR1 MGHRA, CDR2 YSYEKL. Written as DNA, the CDR3 is TGCGCCAGCAGCCATCCCCCCGGGTCGGACAGGGTCTATGAGCAGTTCTTC. Translated: CASSHPPGSDRVYEQFF.

Ten or more counts support this clonotype. The chain recombines TRBV6-2 or TRBV6-3 with TRBJ2-2; 7 positions agree with TRBD1. Germline lookup yields CDR1 MNHEY and CDR2 SVGEGT. With V trimmed by 6 bases and J by 6 bases, 1 base remained unmatched. The CDR3 contains 12 residues. The CDR3 coding sequence is TGTGCCAGCAGAACAGGGGCCGGGGAGCTGTTTTTT. It yields the protein CASRTGAGELFF.

This clonotype was counted many times. The V gene is TRBV3-1, the J gene TRBJ1-1, with TRBD1 as a possible D gene (5 bases). Germline V lookup: CDR1 LGHDT, CDR2 YNNKEL (reference sequence). CDR3 size: 14 residues. V gave up 1 base and J gave up 4 bases, with 10 bases separating them. CDR3 sequence (DNA): TGTGCCAGCAGCCAAGTTTTAGGGGTCACTGAAGCTTTCTTT. Residues: CASSQVLGVTEAFF.

In this sample, this clonotype turned up a few times. J is TRBJ2-5 and V is TRBV20-1; 8 nucleotides match TRBD2. Germline CDR1 and CDR2: DFQATT and SNEGSKA (reference sequence). The CDR3 has 10 amino acids. Trimming took 5 bases from V and 12 from J; bases not matched to a gene: 5. CDR3 bases: TGCAGTGCTGGATTAGCGGGAAAGTACTTC. It codes for CSAGLAGKYF.

Only a few counts were recorded for this clonotype. V and J are TRBV10-3 and TRBJ2-5; 11 bases fit TRBD1. Germline V gene lookup returns CDR1 ENHRY and CDR2 SYGVKD. The CDR3 totals 16 residues. V was pared by 5 bases and J by 4 bases, with 9 bases of the junction left unmatched. The CDR3: CAISPGQGAYLETQYF. CDR3 bases: TGTGCCATCAGTCCTGGACAGGGGGCATATCTAGAGACCCAGTACTTC.

This clonotype was observed once. The gene calls are TRBV5-1 and TRBJ2-5; 8 nucleotides match TRBD1. CDR1 SGHRS and CDR2 YFSETQ come from the germline V gene. With 3 bases clipped from V and 5 bases from J, the junction kept 9 bases outside the gene matches. The CDR3 length is 15 residues. The CDR3 sequence is CASSSTGTGEETQYF. The CDR3 bases are TGCGCCAGCAGCTCAACTGGGACAGGCGAGGAGACCCAGTACTTC.

In this sample, this clonotype turned up many times. The chain uses TRBV20-1 and TRBJ2-1; 9 positions agree with TRBD2. This CDR3 has 16 amino acids. Trimming removed 2 bases from V and 1 base from J; junction bases left unmatched: 6. Germline V gene sequence: CDR1 DFQATT, CDR2 SNEGSKA (reference sequence). The CDR3 is CSARPLSGRSYNEQFF. The CDR3 coding sequence is TGCAGTGCTAGACCCCTCAGCGGGAGGTCCTACAATGAGCAGTTCTTC.

The rearrangement joins TRBV5-5 to TRBJ2-3; D is possibly TRBD1 (6 bases). The germline V and J ends were trimmed by 1 base and 4 bases, with 10 bases remaining between them. Germline V gene sequence: CDR1 SGHKS, CDR2 YYEKEE (reference sequence). The CDR3 length is 14 residues. Here the CDR3 reads CASSLTGLADTQYF. CDR3 bases: TGTGCCAGCAGCTTGACAGGGCTTGCAGATACGCAGTATTTT. The whole variable domain, filled in from reference TRBV5-5 and TRBJ2-3, reads DAGVTQSPTHLIKTRGQQVTLRCSPISGHKSVSWYQQVLGQGPQFIFQYYEKEERGRGNFPDRFSARQFPNYSSELNVNALLLGDSALYLCASSLTGLADTQYFGPGTRLTVL.

This chain's CDR3 is CSTGVWNTEAFF. The DNA for the CDR3 is TGCAGTACAGGGGTTTGGAACACTGAAGCTTTCTTT. The chain carries TRBV20-1 and TRBJ1-1; 7 positions agree with TRBD1. Germline CDR1 reads DFQATT; CDR2 reads SNEGSKA (reference sequence). V was pared by 8 bases and J by 1 base, with 4 bases of the junction left unmatched. The CDR3 length is 12 residues.

This clonotype was observed a few times. V and J are TRBV7-9 and TRBJ2-7; the D is unclear. This CDR3 region has 15 residues. Germline CDR1 reads SEHNR; CDR2 reads FQNEAQ (reference sequence). The V and J ends lost 3 bases and 5 bases respectively, with 17 bases between them. CDR3 region: CASSLIRDSYHEQYF. Here the CDR3 DNA reads TGTGCCAGCAGCTTGATCCGAGACTCTTACCACGAGCAGTACTTC.

The chain couples TRBV5-1 to TRBJ2-3, with 8 nucleotides matching TRBD2. The V segment lost 3 bases and the J segment 4 bases; nucleotides outside the gene matches: 4. CDR3 length: 14 amino acids. CDR1 and CDR2 (germline): SGHRS, YFSETQ. CDR3 DNA sequence: TGCGCCAGCAGCTCGGGGGGGTTCGCAGATACGCAGTATTTT. Translating gives CASSSGGFADTQYF.

On this clonotype itself: Germline and junction disagree at one end, which may indicate a read error. The chain is built from TRBV6-1 and TRBJ1-5; the match to TRBD1 covers 10 bases. The V gene's germline CDR1 is MNHNS and CDR2 SASEGT. CDR3 length equals 11 residues. In DNA form, the CDR3 reads TGTGCCAGCAGTGAAGGGACAGGGGGAAATTTT. Translation: CASSEGTGGNF.

This clonotype has a handful of counts. This rearrangement joins TRBV7-2 to TRBJ2-7; D is unclear. Trimming shortened V by 5 bases and J by 0 bases, and 8 bases separated the two germline ends. The germline V gene has CDR1 SGHTA and CDR2 FQGNSA. The CDR3 loop spans 13 amino acids. The CDR3 loop is CASSVGSSYEQYF. DNA for the CDR3: TGTGCCAGCAGCGTTGGGTCCTCCTACGAGCAGTACTTC.

The rearrangement joins TRBV7-9 to TRBJ2-3; perhaps D is TRBD1 or TRBD2 (5 bases each). This CDR3 region has 13 residues. Per germline, CDR1 SEHNR and CDR2 FQNEAQ (reference sequence). V lost 5 bases and J 6 bases, leaving 12 bases between the germline ends. For the CDR3, the DNA is TGTGCCAGCAGCATAGGGACGGGGGATACGCAGTATTTT. It translates to CASSIGTGDTQYF. The full variable domain, rest sourced from reference TRBV7-9 and TRBJ2-3, is DTGVSQNPRHKITKRGQNVTFRCDPISEHNRLYWYRQTLGQGPEFLTYFQNEAQLEKSRLLSDRFSAERPKGSFSTLEIQRTEQGDSAMYLCASSIGTGDTQYFGPGTRLTVL.

The V and J genes are TRBV9 and TRBJ2-5, with TRBD2 matching 8 bases. The V segment lost 0 bases and the J segment 1 base; nucleotides outside the gene matches: 2. The CDR3 runs 15 residues. Germline assignment: CDR1 SGDLS and CDR2 YYNGEE. CDR3: CASSVAGGPQETQYF. In DNA form, the CDR3 reads TGTGCCAGCAGCGTAGCGGGAGGGCCCCAAGAGACCCAGTACTTC. The variable domain in full, with the rest retrieved from reference TRBV9 and TRBJ2-5, is DSGVTQTPKHLITATGQRVTLRCSPRSGDLSVYWYQQSLDQGLQFLIQYYNGEERAKGNILERFSAQQFPDLHSELNLSSLELGDSALYFCASSVAGGPQETQYFGPGTRLLVL.

This clonotype has only a few counts. The chain combines TRBV20-1 with TRBJ2-5; D possibly corresponds to TRBD1 (6 bases). The germline CDR1 and CDR2 sequences are DFQATT and SNEGSKA (reference sequence). The CDR3 totals 16 residues. V shed 3 bases and J shed 1 base, with 18 bases lying between them. As DNA, the CDR3 is TGCAGTGCTAGCGGGCAGGCAGGGGTGTCCCAAGAGACCCAGTACTTC. It yields the protein CSASGQAGVSQETQYF.

This clonotype occurred a few times. One end of the junction does not line up with germline, which may come from a read error. The CDR3 spells CASTLAGTYEYF. CDR3 in DNA: TGTGCCAGCACCTTAGCGGGGACGTACGAGTACTTC. The chain is built from TRBV7-9 and TRBJ2-5, with 8 bases aligning to TRBD2. The germline gives CDR1 SEHNR, CDR2 FQNEAQ (reference sequence). CDR3 length: 12 amino acids. The full variable domain, completed using reference TRBV7-9 and TRBJ2-5, is DTGVSQNPRHKITKRGQNVTFRCDPISEHNRLYWYRQTLGQGPEFLTYFQNEAQLEKSRLLSDRFSAERPKGSFSTLEIQRTEQGDSAMYLCASTLAGTYEYFGPGTRLLVL.

The J gene is TRBJ2-3, the V gene TRBV29-1, with 7 bases fitting TRBD1. In germline, CDR1 is SQVTM, CDR2 ANQGSEA. With V trimmed by 6 bases and J by 4 bases, 13 bases remained unmatched. The CDR3 has 15 amino acids. CDR3 DNA: TGCAGCGTCCCCGCACCGACAGGGTCCCCAGATACGCAGTATTTT. Translating gives CSVPAPTGSPDTQYF.

Here the CDR3 reads CASSSPGIGGNSPLHF. The CDR3 DNA is TGTGCCAGCAGTTCCCCCGGGATCGGGGGCAATTCACCCCTCCACTTT. This chain joins TRBV28 and TRBJ1-6, with D possibly matching TRBD1 (6 bases). The CDR3 sequence is 16 residues long. V was pared by 4 bases and J by 7 bases, with 17 bases between. Germline-derived CDR1 and CDR2 are MDHEN and SYDVKM.

The table lists this clonotype with a few counts. V usage is TRBV4-2 and J usage is TRBJ1-4, with TRBD1 as a possible D gene (6 bases). V was shortened by 0 bases and J by 7 bases, with 15 bases between the two germline ends. CDR1 and CDR2 from the germline V gene are LGHNA and YNFKEQ. This CDR3 has 16 amino acids. The chain's CDR3 is CASSQDPGDLSEKLFF. In DNA, the CDR3 is TGTGCCAGCAGCCAAGATCCAGGGGATCTTTCTGAAAAACTGTTTTTT.